Each of the 8 T cell receptor beta chains below was sequenced from the same sample in a study of OX40 agonist ivuxolimab in advanced cancers. Some clones are missing from TCRdb's copy, which holds only in-frame ones; the method was immunoSEQ multiplex PCR. The sample carries 100,000 or so clones, 80% to 95% recorded once. Sequencing used CD4+ or CD8+ T cells sorted from blood, obtained in a trial of the OX40 agonist ivuxolimab. The receptors shown here come from an adult with an advanced solid tumor such as melanoma, head and neck, liver or kidney cancer.

The genes are TRBV7-8 and TRBJ2-1; D perhaps matches TRBD2 (5 bases). The germline V gene encodes CDR1 SGHVS and CDR2 FQNEAQ. The V end lost 4 bases, the J end lost 9 bases, and 10 bases lay between the germline ends. The CDR3 is 12 residues long. The DNA of the CDR3 is TGTGCCAGCAGCTCCCTAGCCGGTGAGCAGTTCTTC. It encodes CASSSLAGEQFF. The variable domain in full, completed from reference TRBV7-8 and TRBJ2-1, reads GAGVSQSPRYKVAKRGQDVALRCDPISGHVSLFWYQQALGQGPEFLTYFQNEAQLDKSGLPSDRFFAERPEGSVSTLKIQRTQQEDSAVYLCASSSLAGEQFFGPGTRLTVL.

The chain is built from TRBV6-5 and TRBJ2-7, with TRBD2 matching over 11 bases. Germline V gives CDR1 MNHEY, CDR2 SVGAGI. The CDR3 extends over 15 amino acids. V lost 5 bases and J lost 4; bases outside the gene matches: 7. The CDR3, as DNA: TGTGCCAGCAGTCCCCTCCCTAGCGGGAGGTACGAGCAGTACTTC. It yields the protein CASSPLPSGRYEQYF.

V usage is TRBV14 and J usage is TRBJ1-2; D is unresolved. This CDR3 region has 13 residues. Trimming stripped 1 base from V and 4 bases from J, with 7 bases between. Germline loops: CDR1 SGHDN, CDR2 FVKESK. The CDR3, as DNA: TGTGCCAGCAGCCAAGTCGGCGCCTATGGCTACACCTTC. Its translation: CASSQVGAYGYTF.

J is TRBJ2-1 and V is TRBV11-2; 7 bases agree with TRBD2. In germline, CDR1 is SGHAT, CDR2 FQNNGV. V dropped 3 bases and J dropped 10; count of bases not matched to a gene: 3. The CDR3 sequence is 12 residues long. The CDR3 bases are TGTGCCAGCAGCTTTAGGGAGGGGGAGCAGTTCTTC. It codes for CASSFREGEQFF.

This chain joins TRBV27 and TRBJ2-3; no clear D. Per the germline V gene, CDR1 is MNHEY and CDR2 is SMNVEV (reference sequence). CDR3 length: 16 amino acids. The V and J ends lost 4 bases and 2 bases respectively, with 16 bases between them. As DNA, the CDR3 is TGTGCCAGCAGTTCCACGACTGGCCACAACACAGATACGCAGTATTTT. This gives the protein CASSSTTGHNTDTQYF.

In its sample, this clone was seen once. The junction differs from germline at one of its ends, possibly a read error. This chain links TRBV10-3 with TRBJ2-7, with D perhaps being TRBD1 or TRBD2 (5 bases each). Germline CDR1 ENHRY, CDR2 SYGVKD. There are 12 residues in the CDR3. The CDR3 is CAINEGTYEQYF. The CDR3 nucleotides are TGTGCCATCAATGAGGGGACCTACGAGCAGTACTTC.

The rearrangement links TRBV7-9 to TRBJ1-1; TRBD1 aligns across 10 bases. Germline V gives CDR1 SEHNR, CDR2 FQNEAQ (reference sequence). With 4 bases clipped from V and 7 bases from J, the junction kept 3 bases outside the gene matches. This CDR3 is 13 amino acids long. The CDR3 protein is CASSSGQGGEAFF. CDR3 in DNA: TGTGCCAGCAGCTCCGGACAGGGGGGTGAAGCTTTCTTT.

V usage is TRBV27 and J usage is TRBJ2-2; D may be TRBD2 (5 bases). Germline-derived CDR1 and CDR2 are MNHEY and SMNVEV (reference sequence). V was shortened by 8 bases and J by 4 bases, with 11 bases between the two germline ends. The CDR3 totals 13 residues. CDR3 sequence reads: CASSEGSTGELFF. Written as DNA, the CDR3 is TGTGCCAGCTCGGAAGGGAGCACCGGGGAGCTGTTTTTT.